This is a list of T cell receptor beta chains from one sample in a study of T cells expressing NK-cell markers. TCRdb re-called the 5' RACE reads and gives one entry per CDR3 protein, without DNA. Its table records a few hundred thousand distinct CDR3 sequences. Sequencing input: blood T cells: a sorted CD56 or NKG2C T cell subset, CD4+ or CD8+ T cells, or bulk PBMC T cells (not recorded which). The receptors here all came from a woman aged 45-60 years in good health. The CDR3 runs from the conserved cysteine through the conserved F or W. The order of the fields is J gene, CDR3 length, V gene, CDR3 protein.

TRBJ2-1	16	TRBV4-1	CASSFAPSGRENEQFF
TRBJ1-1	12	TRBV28	CASREGRVEAFF
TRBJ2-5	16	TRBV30	CAWSVGPGQGEETQYF
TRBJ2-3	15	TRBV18	CASSQRTGVPDTQYF
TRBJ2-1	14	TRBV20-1	CSAGGGRAGNEQFF
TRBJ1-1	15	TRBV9	CASSVTAGTKSEAFF
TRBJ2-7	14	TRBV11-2	CASSSGLRSYEQYF
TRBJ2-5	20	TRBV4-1	CASSQFPGLAGGPRRETQYF
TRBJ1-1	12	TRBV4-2	CASRTSTGEAFF
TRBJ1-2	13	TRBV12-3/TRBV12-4	CASSLVANYGYTF
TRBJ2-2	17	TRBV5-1	CASSSTGGDRMTGELFF